A single sample gave rise to the 25 T cell receptor beta chains below, sequenced in a study of shared clonotypes between healthy human individuals. Clones were read by immunoSEQ multiplex PCR, and TCRdb kept only the in-frame ones, dropping some. This sample has around 510,000 clones; about 96% occur once, and the top ten carry about 0.059%. Sequencing was carried out using naive CD4+ T cells sorted from blood. Subset in this sample: CD45RA+ positively selected. These receptors came from a woman aged 30 to 39 in good health.

V gene TRBV13 combines with J gene TRBJ1-2, with a tentative D call TRBD1 (6 bases). Germline loops: CDR1 PRHDT, CDR2 FYEKMQ (reference sequence). Trimming cost V 5 bases and J 8 bases, with 12 bases left between them. The CDR3 covers 12 residues. The CDR3 protein is CASSTQGLGYTF. The CDR3 DNA follows: TGTGCCAGCAGCACACAGGGCCTCGGCTACACCTTC.

The chain links TRBV5-1 to TRBJ2-5, with 8 bases identical to TRBD2. CDR1 is SGHRS, CDR2 YFSETQ, per germline. The ends lost 0 bases at V and 1 base at J; junction bases unmatched: 8. The length of the CDR3 is 17 residues. As DNA, the CDR3 is TGCGCCAGCAGCTTGGAACCTAGCGGGCCATTCCAAGAGACCCAGTACTTC. Residues: CASSLEPSGPFQETQYF.

The chain uses TRBV19 and TRBJ2-3; 9 bases map to TRBD2. V was clipped by 3 bases and J by 0 bases; unmatched bases: 1. Germline assignment: CDR1 LNHDA and CDR2 SQIVND (reference sequence). The CDR3 contains 15 residues. Here the CDR3 reads CASSMLAGSTDTQYF. The CDR3 bases are TGTGCCAGTAGTATGCTAGCGGGGAGCACAGATACGCAGTATTTT.

The chain combines TRBV6-4 with TRBJ2-7, with D possibly matching TRBD1 (5 bases). V lost 11 bases and J 0 bases, leaving 14 bases between the germline ends. Germline CDR1 and CDR2: MRHNA and SNTAGT. The CDR3 spans 13 residues. This CDR3 reads CASQGSASYEQYF. The CDR3 DNA follows: TGTGCCTCCCAGGGCTCCGCCTCCTACGAGCAGTACTTC.

The chain combines TRBV28 with TRBJ2-1; TRBD2 might be the D (5 bases). The CDR3 contains 15 residues. The ends were cut back, 1 base at V and 6 bases at J, with 13 bases in the middle. Germline values: CDR1 MDHEN, CDR2 SYDVKM. As DNA, the CDR3 is TGTGCCAGCAGTTTATCCGGCGGGTTCCTCAATGAGCAGTTCTTC. This translates into CASSLSGGFLNEQFF.

Here the CDR3 reads CASSSGQNKPYGYTF. CDR3 in DNA: TGCGCCAGCAGCTCCGGACAGAACAAACCCTATGGCTACACCTTC. The chain employs TRBV5-1 and TRBJ1-2; D perhaps matches TRBD1 (6 bases). The V gene's germline CDR1 is SGHRS and CDR2 YFSETQ. The length of the CDR3 is 15 residues. V shed 3 bases and J shed 4 bases, with 16 bases lying between them.

The rearrangement links TRBV7-2 to TRBJ1-2, with TRBD1 as a possible D gene (5 bases). Germline values: CDR1 SGHTA, CDR2 FQGNSA. V shed 1 base and J shed 4 bases, with 13 bases lying between them. The CDR3 contains 15 residues. This CDR3 reads CASSLGGSETYGYTF. CDR3 nucleotides: TGTGCCAGCAGCTTAGGGGGGTCGGAGACCTATGGCTACACCTTC.

The gene calls are TRBV5-1 and TRBJ2-3; possibly TRBD1 for D (5 bases). This CDR3 contains 15 residues. Germline-derived CDR1 and CDR2 are SGHRS and YFSETQ. Trimming took off 0 bases at V and 4 bases at J, with 12 bases between the two ends. The CDR3 DNA reads as TGCGCCAGCAGCTTGGTAACCGGACATTCAGATACGCAGTATTTT. Encoded protein: CASSLVTGHSDTQYF. Full variable domain (remainder filled in from reference TRBV5-1 and TRBJ2-3): KAGVTQTPRYLIKTRGQQVTLSCSPISGHRSVSWYQQTPGQGLQFLFEYFSETQRNKGNFPGRFSGRQFSNSRSEMNVSTLELGDSALYLCASSLVTGHSDTQYFGPGTRLTVL.

The chain recombines TRBV19 with TRBJ2-7, with 10 bases lining up with TRBD2. The trim removed 8 bases at V and 0 bases at J, leaving 4 bases unmatched. The CDR3 is 14 amino acids. Germline lookup yields CDR1 LNHDA and CDR2 SQIVND (reference sequence). The CDR3 is CASSGTSDSYEQYF. As DNA, the CDR3 is TGTGCCAGTTCCGGGACTAGCGACTCCTACGAGCAGTACTTC. Full variable domain (rest looked up from reference TRBV19 and TRBJ2-7): DGGITQSPKYLFRKEGQNVTLSCEQNLNHDAMYWYRQDPGQGLRLIYYSQIVNDFQKGDIAEGYSVSREKKESFPLTVTSAQKNPTAFYLCASSGTSDSYEQYFGPGTRLTVT.

This clone came up a few times. The chain uses TRBV2 and TRBJ1-5; possibly TRBD1 for D (5 bases). V lost 4 bases to trimming and J lost 4 bases, with 8 bases between them. Germline V CDR1 and CDR2: SNHLY, FYNNEI. CDR3 length: 13 amino acids. The CDR3 nucleotides are TGTGCCAGCAGTGGACAGAAAAATCAGCCCCAGCATTTT. Protein: CASSGQKNQPQHF.

The chain carries TRBV7-8 and TRBJ2-1; D uncertain. Per the germline V gene, CDR1 is SGHVS and CDR2 is FQNEAQ. The ends were cut back, 4 bases at V and 4 bases at J, with 8 bases in the middle. The CDR3 has 13 amino acids. The DNA for the CDR3 is TGTGCCAGCAGCTCCTCCTCTTACAATGAGCAGTTCTTC. Its protein product is CASSSSSYNEQFF. Full variable domain (remainder filled in from reference TRBV7-8 and TRBJ2-1): GAGVSQSPRYKVAKRGQDVALRCDPISGHVSLFWYQQALGQGPEFLTYFQNEAQLDKSGLPSDRFFAERPEGSVSTLKIQRTQQEDSAVYLCASSSSSYNEQFFGPGTRLTVL.

V and J are TRBV18 and TRBJ1-1; possibly TRBD1 for D (6 bases). Germline V gives CDR1 KGHSH, CDR2 LQKENI. The germline V and J ends were trimmed by 0 bases and 4 bases, with 9 bases remaining between them. The CDR3 is 14 amino acids. The CDR3 region has the DNA TGTGCCAGCTCACCACCCCCAGGGGCCACTGAAGCTTTCTTT. This gives the protein CASSPPPGATEAFF.

This sequence joins TRBV10-1 and TRBJ2-2, with D possibly TRBD1 on 6 matching bases. Germline V gives CDR1 WNHNN, CDR2 SYGVQD (reference sequence). Between the trimmed V and J ends, which lost 2 bases and 6 bases, there was a span of 16 bases. The CDR3 is 16 amino acids. CDR3 coding DNA: TGCGCCAGCAGTGAGCCACAGGGCCGAGGGGCCGGGGAGCTGTTTTTT. Translation gives CASSEPQGRGAGELFF.

The J gene is TRBJ2-5, the V gene TRBV14; D is perhaps TRBD1 (5 bases). The germline CDR1 and CDR2 sequences are SGHDN and FVKESK. With 1 base removed from V and 1 base from J, the gap between germline ends came to 16 bases. The CDR3 is made up of 17 amino acids. DNA of the CDR3: TGTGCCAGCAGCCAAGTGTACAGGCCCGACCGCCAAGAGACCCAGTACTTC. Its protein product is CASSQVYRPDRQETQYF.

In this sample, this clone turned up once. Here the CDR3 reads CASSAGLAGPYEQYF. Here the CDR3 DNA reads TGTGCCAGCAGCGCGGGACTAGCGGGTCCCTACGAGCAGTACTTC. The chain recombines TRBV5-6 with TRBJ2-7, with TRBD2 matching 12 bases. Germline V CDR1 and CDR2: SGHDT, YYEEEE. V shed 4 bases, J shed 2 bases, and the junction held 4 bases outside the gene matches. The CDR3 length is 15 residues.

The rearrangement uses TRBV10-3 and TRBJ2-6; no definite D call. V shed 4 bases and J shed 4 bases, with 8 bases lying between them. CDR1 and CDR2 from the germline V gene are ENHRY and SYGVKD. This CDR3 spans 14 amino acids. The CDR3 bases are TGTGCCATCAGTGTGGGTGCAGGGGCCAACGTCCTGACTTTC. The encoded protein is CAISVGAGANVLTF.

This clone was detected once. The genes are TRBV29-1 and TRBJ1-1, with 7 bases fitting TRBD1. The CDR3 consists of 13 residues. Trimming cost V 4 bases and J 3 bases; bases outside gene matches: 5. CDR1 and CDR2 (germline): SQVTM, ANQGSEA. In DNA form, the CDR3 reads TGCAGCGTTGTTGGGACAGTGCACACTGAAGCTTTCTTT. This translates into CSVVGTVHTEAFF.

The chain uses TRBV6-1 and TRBJ2-5; tentatively, D is TRBD2 (6 bases). Trimming stripped 7 bases from V and 4 bases from J, with 7 bases between. This CDR3 is built from 11 residues. CDR1 and CDR2 from the germline V gene are MNHNS and SASEGT. The CDR3 sequence: CASKGGETQYF. Here the CDR3 DNA reads TGTGCCAGCAAGGGAGGAGAGACCCAGTACTTC.

V is TRBV28 and J is TRBJ1-1; D not resolved. The V and J ends lost 5 bases and 3 bases respectively, with 13 bases between them. CDR3 length: 14 residues. Germline CDR1 MDHEN, CDR2 SYDVKM. CDR3 sequence reads: CASSAMEGYTEAFF. The CDR3 bases are TGTGCCAGCAGTGCGATGGAGGGATACACTGAAGCTTTCTTT.

V is TRBV11-2 and J is TRBJ2-1, with a tentative D call TRBD1 (6 bases). V was clipped by 0 bases and J by 10 bases, with 16 bases between them. This CDR3 region has 15 residues. Germline CDR1 reads SGHAT; CDR2 reads FQNNGV. This CDR3 is CASSLEGYLGQEQFF. The CDR3 nucleotides read TGTGCCAGCAGCTTAGAAGGCTACCTCGGACAGGAGCAGTTCTTC.

The J gene is TRBJ2-6, the V gene TRBV5-1; tentatively, D is TRBD1 or TRBD2 (5 bases each). This CDR3 spans 18 amino acids. V lost 4 bases and J lost 3, with 20 bases in between. Germline CDR1 is SGHRS and CDR2 is YFSETQ. CDR3 in amino acids: CASSRDRGGIRGANVLTF. The CDR3, as DNA: TGCGCCAGCAGCCGAGACAGAGGAGGAATCCGTGGGGCCAACGTCCTGACTTTC.

The chain is built from TRBV28 and TRBJ2-2, with D perhaps TRBD1 or TRBD2 (5 bases each). Trimming took off 5 bases at V and 1 base at J, with 11 bases between the two ends. Per the germline V gene, CDR1 is MDHEN and CDR2 is SYDVKM. This CDR3 has 15 residues. CDR3 sequence: CASSKPGRNTGELFF. Written as DNA, the CDR3 is TGTGCCAGCAGTAAACCGGGACGGAACACCGGGGAGCTGTTTTTT.

The V call is TRBV9, the J call TRBJ2-7, with 7 bases matching TRBD2. After removal of 0 bases from V and 2 bases from J, the junction contained 14 bases not matched to a gene. CDR3 length: 18 residues. Germline loops: CDR1 SGDLS, CDR2 YYNGEE. The DNA for the CDR3 is TGTGCCAGCAGCGTAGCTCTCTCTTCGCGGGAGCTCCCCTACGAGCAGTACTTC. Translating gives CASSVALSSRELPYEQYF.

The chain links TRBV28 to TRBJ2-4; perhaps TRBD2 as D (6 bases). The CDR3 sequence is 14 residues long. Germline V gene lookup returns CDR1 MDHEN and CDR2 SYDVKM. V lost 9 bases to trimming and J lost 7 bases, with 19 bases between them. The chain's CDR3 is CASSTGLAFNIQYF. The CDR3 nucleotides read TGTGCCAGTAGTACTGGGCTAGCGTTTAACATTCAGTACTTC.

CDR3 nucleotide sequence: TGTGCCAGCAGCGTAGCAGGAGAGACCCAGTACTTC. It translates to CASSVAGETQYF. The gene calls are TRBV9 and TRBJ2-5, with no clear D. Germline V gives CDR1 SGDLS, CDR2 YYNGEE. With 0 bases removed from V and 4 bases from J, the gap between germline ends came to 4 bases. The CDR3 spans 12 residues.